This entry lists 15 T cell receptor beta chains sequenced from one sample in a study of shared clonotypes between healthy human individuals. TCRdb's table, derived via immunoSEQ multiplex PCR, lists solely in-frame clones and lacks some. The sample consists of over a million clones, approximately 98.5% of them appearing once. Sequenced: naive CD4+ T cells sorted from blood. As to subset: CD45RA+ positively selected. The receptors derive from a man aged 25-45 years in good health.

The chain couples TRBV19 to TRBJ1-5; TRBD1 matches at 7 bases. There are 13 residues in the CDR3. Germline V gene lookup returns CDR1 LNHDA and CDR2 SQIVND (reference sequence). Trimming took 8 bases from V and 7 from J; bases not matched to a gene: 8. The chain's CDR3 is CASADRAQQPQHF. CDR3 sequence (DNA): TGTGCCAGTGCCGACAGGGCGCAACAGCCCCAGCATTTT.

The V gene is TRBV4-2, the J gene TRBJ2-5; D unresolved. This CDR3 has 13 amino acids. The germline V gene encodes CDR1 LGHNA and CDR2 YNFKEQ. V was pared by 1 base and J by 3 bases, with 6 bases between. The CDR3 loop is CASSQAGKETQYF. The CDR3, as DNA: TGTGCCAGCAGCCAAGCCGGAAAAGAGACCCAGTACTTC.

The chain links TRBV28 to TRBJ1-1; a weak D match, TRBD1 (5 bases). This CDR3 has 17 amino acids. With 3 bases removed from V and 3 bases from J, the gap between germline ends came to 20 bases. Per germline, CDR1 MDHEN and CDR2 SYDVKM. CDR3 sequence (DNA): TGTGCCAGCAGTTTTCGTCGAGTCTCTCGGGGCCACACTGAAGCTTTCTTT. It yields the protein CASSFRRVSRGHTEAFF.

This chain connects TRBV4-1 to TRBJ2-1, with 7 bases aligning to TRBD2. V shed 0 bases, J shed 9 bases, and the junction held 14 bases outside the gene matches. CDR1 MGHRA and CDR2 YSYEKL come from the germline V gene. This CDR3 has 17 residues. Written as DNA, the CDR3 is TGCGCCAGCAGCCAAGAACAGATGGGGCTGGCGGGAGTTGAGCAGTTCTTC. Its translation is CASSQEQMGLAGVEQFF.

This clone has just one count. V is TRBV7-8 and J is TRBJ1-1; D may be TRBD1 (5 bases). Per the germline V gene, CDR1 is SGHVS and CDR2 is FQNEAQ. Trimming took 0 bases from V and 9 from J, leaving 14 bases between them. This CDR3 spans 14 amino acids. CDR3 sequence (DNA): TGTGCCAGCAGCTTAGCGCCCGGGGGAGGGAAAGCTTTCTTT. This codes for CASSLAPGGGKAFF. Full variable domain (remainder filled in from reference TRBV7-8 and TRBJ1-1): GAGVSQSPRYKVAKRGQDVALRCDPISGHVSLFWYQQALGQGPEFLTYFQNEAQLDKSGLPSDRFFAERPEGSVSTLKIQRTQQEDSAVYLCASSLAPGGGKAFFGQGTRLTVV.

The chain is built from TRBV10-1 and TRBJ2-5, with D possibly being TRBD2 (6 bases). The germline V gene has CDR1 WNHNN and CDR2 SYGVQD (reference sequence). The ends were cut back, 0 bases at V and 1 base at J, with 9 bases in the middle. This CDR3 is built from 15 residues. CDR3 in amino acids: CASSESRDFQETQYF. The CDR3 DNA reads TGCGCCAGCAGTGAGTCGCGGGACTTCCAAGAGACCCAGTACTTC.

The chain has TRBV2 and TRBJ1-1; tentatively, D is TRBD1 (6 bases). CDR3 length: 13 amino acids. V was clipped by 3 bases and J by 8 bases, with 13 bases between them. Germline V gene sequence: CDR1 SNHLY, CDR2 FYNNEI. CDR3 in DNA: TGTGCCAGCAGTGACACGCCGACAGGAGAAGCTTTCTTT. Its protein product is CASSDTPTGEAFF. Filled out from reference TRBV2 and TRBJ1-1, the complete variable domain reads EPEVTQTPSHQVTQMGQEVILRCVPISNHLYFYWYRQILGQKVEFLVSFYNNEISEKSEIFDDQFSVERPDGSNFTLKIRSTKLEDSAMYFCASSDTPTGEAFFGQGTRLTVV.

This clone was recorded once. The genes are TRBV28 and TRBJ2-7, with 11 bases that match TRBD2. The CDR3 is 16 residues long. V was clipped by 7 bases and J by 6 bases; unmatched bases: 14. Germline V gene lookup returns CDR1 MDHEN and CDR2 SYDVKM. This CDR3 is CASTPWGLAASGEQYF. In nucleotides, the CDR3 is TGTGCCAGCACCCCCTGGGGACTAGCGGCTTCCGGCGAGCAGTACTTC.

The chain couples TRBV27 to TRBJ1-1; no clear D gene. Germline CDR1 reads MNHEY; CDR2 reads SMNVEV (reference sequence). V was clipped by 0 bases and J by 5 bases, with 10 bases between them. The CDR3 totals 14 residues. The chain's CDR3 is CASSLSVGETEAFF. The DNA for the CDR3 is TGTGCCAGCAGTTTATCAGTGGGCGAAACTGAAGCTTTCTTT.

The V call is TRBV27, the J call TRBJ2-1; D gene ambiguous. Trimming took off 3 bases at V and 6 bases at J, with 9 bases between the two ends. CDR3 length: 13 residues. Germline V gene lookup returns CDR1 MNHEY and CDR2 SMNVEV (reference sequence). CDR3: CASSFIGSNEQFF. The CDR3 DNA is TGTGCCAGCAGTTTTATAGGGTCCAATGAGCAGTTCTTC.

The DNA of the CDR3 is TGCAGCGTTATACAGGGGGGCTACGAGCAGTACTTC. Translation: CSVIQGGYEQYF. This chain uses TRBV29-1 with TRBJ2-7, with 8 bases that match TRBD1. There are 12 residues in the CDR3. CDR1 is SQVTM, CDR2 ANQGSEA, per germline. Losses at the gene ends were 5 bases for V and 3 bases for J; bases not matched to a gene: 3.

The V call is TRBV10-3, the J call TRBJ2-1; TRBD2 might be the D (5 bases). V lost 0 bases and J 8 bases, leaving 11 bases between the germline ends. The CDR3 has 14 residues. Germline CDR1 reads ENHRY; CDR2 reads SYGVKD. This CDR3 reads CAISESTLRDEQFF. CDR3 nucleotides: TGTGCCATCAGTGAGTCAACCCTGAGGGATGAGCAGTTCTTC.

The chain has TRBV12-2 and TRBJ2-7; the table gives TRBD1 as D, unverified against the DNA. TRBV12-2 is assigned pseudogene status. This CDR3 is built from 19 residues. CDR3 amino acids: CASLVPHQPLETGDGEQYF. The CDR3 nucleotides are TGTGCAAGTCTCGTTCCCCATCAGCCGCTGGAGACAGGGGACGGCGAGCAGTACTTC.

This rearrangement joins TRBV5-1 to TRBJ2-1; the D is unclear. CDR3 size: 11 residues. Germline V gene lookup returns CDR1 SGHRS and CDR2 YFSETQ. Trimming took off 4 bases at V and 10 bases at J, with 9 bases between the two ends. The DNA for the CDR3 is TGCGCCAGCAGCCCGAGTTGCGAGCAGTTCTTC. Translating it yields CASSPSCEQFF. The variable domain in full, completed from reference TRBV5-1 and TRBJ2-1, reads KAGVTQTPRYLIKTRGQQVTLSCSPISGHRSVSWYQQTPGQGLQFLFEYFSETQRNKGNFPGRFSGRQFSNSRSEMNVSTLELGDSALYLCASSPSCEQFFGPGTRLTVL.

This clone was seen only once. V gene TRBV6-1 combines with J gene TRBJ1-2; TRBD1 is a possible D gene (6 bases). The germline gives CDR1 MNHNS, CDR2 SASEGT. The V end was cut by 4 bases, the J end by 1 base, with 10 bases between. This CDR3 has 14 amino acids. CDR3 sequence (DNA): TGTGCCAGCAGTGTCTACAGGGATAACTATGGCTACACCTTC. Amino acid sequence: CASSVYRDNYGYTF.